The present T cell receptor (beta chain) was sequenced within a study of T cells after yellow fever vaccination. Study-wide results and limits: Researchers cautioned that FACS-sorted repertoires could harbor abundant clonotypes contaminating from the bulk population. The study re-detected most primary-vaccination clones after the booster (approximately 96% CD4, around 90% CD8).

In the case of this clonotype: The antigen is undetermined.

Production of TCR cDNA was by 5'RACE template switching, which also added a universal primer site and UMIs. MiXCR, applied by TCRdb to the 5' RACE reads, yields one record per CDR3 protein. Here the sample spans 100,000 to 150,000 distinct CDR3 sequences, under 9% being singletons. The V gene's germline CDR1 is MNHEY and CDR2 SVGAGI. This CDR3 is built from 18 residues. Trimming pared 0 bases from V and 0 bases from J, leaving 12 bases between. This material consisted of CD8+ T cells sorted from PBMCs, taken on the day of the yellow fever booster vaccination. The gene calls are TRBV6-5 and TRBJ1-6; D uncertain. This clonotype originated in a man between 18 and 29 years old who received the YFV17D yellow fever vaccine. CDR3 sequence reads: CASSYSLAGSSYNSPLHF. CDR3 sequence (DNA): TGTGCCAGCAGTTACTCGTTGGCGGGGAGCTCCTATAATTCACCCCTCCACTTT.